The T cell receptor beta chain described here comes from a study of T-cell reconstitution after alpha-beta-depleted transplantation in children. The germline CDR1 and CDR2 sequences are LGHDT and YNNKEL (reference sequence). With 1 base removed from V and 5 bases from J, the gap between germline ends came to 9 bases. CDR3 size: 15 residues. Unique molecular identifiers tagged the TCRbeta library. TCRdb called the PCR reads again in MiXCR, with one record for every CDR3 protein. The sample lists approximately 390,000 distinct CDR3 sequences; approximately 10% were seen once. This clonotype was seen a handful of times.

The material sequenced was PBMCs from the stem cell graft donor, taken from the stem cell graft. V is TRBV3-1 and J is TRBJ1-6, with D perhaps TRBD1 (5 bases). The receptor was derived from a human donor who donated a stem cell graft to a child with acute myeloid leukemia. The CDR3 DNA reads TGTGCCAGCAGCCAAGGGTCAGGGCATAATTCACCCCTCCACTTT. It specifies CASSQGSGHNSPLHF.